These 15 T cell receptor beta chains originate from one sample sequenced in a study of PD-1 blockade in classical Hodgkin lymphoma. Clones were read by immunoSEQ multiplex PCR, and TCRdb kept only the in-frame ones, dropping some. The sample lists almost 95,000 clones, nearly 85% occurring once. Time point denoted: cycle 4 day 1 (C4D1), after more than five weeks of nivolumab. All patients experienced relapse after autologous stem cell transplantation, and brentuximab vedotin exposure was variable. The sequenced sample was peripheral blood mononuclear cells (PBMCs), obtained before the fourth cycle of nivolumab. The receptors come from a human donor with classical Hodgkin lymphoma.

This sequence joins TRBV19 and TRBJ1-1; TRBD1 is a possible D gene (5 bases). V was shortened by 5 bases and J by 7 bases, with 14 bases between the two germline ends. The CDR3 covers 13 residues. Germline V gives CDR1 LNHDA, CDR2 SQIVND (reference sequence). CDR3 protein: CASSPSLGDEAFF. The CDR3, as DNA: TGTGCCAGTAGTCCCAGTTTGGGGGATGAAGCTTTCTTT.

The chain joins TRBV9 to TRBJ2-7; tentatively, D is TRBD1 (6 bases). The germline V gene has CDR1 SGDLS and CDR2 YYNGEE. V was trimmed by 6 bases and J by 0 bases, leaving 13 bases between them. The CDR3 sequence is 14 residues long. The CDR3 bases are TGTGCCAGCACCCAGGGGCCCACCTCCTACGAGCAGTACTTC. This gives the protein CASTQGPTSYEQYF.

This sequence joins TRBV11-2 and TRBJ1-4, with D maybe TRBD1 (6 bases). The CDR3 has 14 residues. The germline V gene has CDR1 SGHAT and CDR2 FQNNGV. V shed 2 bases and J shed 8 bases, with 12 bases lying between them. DNA of the CDR3: TGTGCCAGCAGCTTATCGGGGGCCAAGGAAAAACTGTTTTTT. This sequence encodes CASSLSGAKEKLFF.

The chain combines TRBV7-9 with TRBJ2-1; perhaps TRBD2 as D (7 bases). Germline assignment: CDR1 SEHNR and CDR2 FQNEAQ (reference sequence). Trimming took off 5 bases at V and 2 bases at J, with 19 bases between the two ends. This CDR3 has 17 residues. The CDR3 here is CASSPFLGGTTYNEQFF. CDR3 DNA: TGTGCCAGCAGCCCTTTCCTAGGGGGGACTACCTACAATGAGCAGTTCTTC.

This chain links TRBV11-3 with TRBJ2-7, with a weak D call TRBD2 (6 bases). V lost 1 base and J lost 7, with 11 bases in between. This CDR3 comprises 13 residues. Per the germline V gene, CDR1 is SGHNT and CDR2 is YENEEA. The DNA of the CDR3 is TGTGCCAGCAGCTTAGCAAGTGCGGGGGAGCAGTACTTC. Translation gives CASSLASAGEQYF.

This clone was seen more than once but under ten times. This chain connects TRBV13 to TRBJ2-7; TRBD1 agrees at 11 bases. The CDR3 extends over 15 amino acids. Per germline, CDR1 PRHDT and CDR2 FYEKMQ (reference sequence). The V segment lost 3 bases and the J segment 3 bases; nucleotides outside the gene matches: 4. The CDR3 nucleotides read TGTGCCAGCAGCTTCCCGGGACAGGGGGTCTACGAGCAGTACTTC. It encodes CASSFPGQGVYEQYF.

The chain couples TRBV10-3 to TRBJ2-1, with 7 positions matching TRBD2. Germline lookup yields CDR1 ENHRY and CDR2 SYGVKD. The CDR3 is 14 residues long. J gave up 3 bases and V 2 bases, and 1 base lay outside the gene matches. The CDR3 region has the DNA TGTGCCATCAGTGAGGCGGGAGACTACAATGAGCAGTTCTTC. It yields the protein CAISEAGDYNEQFF.

In its sample, this clone was seen once. The chain links TRBV28 to TRBJ2-6; tentatively, D is TRBD1 or TRBD2 (5 bases each). Germline CDR1 reads MDHEN; CDR2 reads SYDVKM. The CDR3 sequence is 16 residues long. Trimming shortened V by 6 bases and J by 2 bases, and 14 bases separated the two germline ends. Written as DNA, the CDR3 is TGTGCCAGCAGCGGAGAGGGGCCCCCTGGGGCCAACGTCCTGACTTTC. As protein: CASSGEGPPGANVLTF.

The chain joins TRBV29-1 to TRBJ2-3; D is undetermined. The length of the CDR3 is 12 residues. Germline V CDR1 and CDR2: SQVTM, ANQGSEA. Trimming removed 3 bases from V and 2 bases from J, with 6 bases in between. The CDR3 reads CSVEGVTDTQYF. CDR3 in DNA: TGCAGCGTTGAGGGCGTCACAGATACGCAGTATTTT.

The chain employs TRBV30 and TRBJ2-7; no clear D gene. The length of the CDR3 is 15 residues. The V gene lost 3 bases and the J gene lost 1 base, with 16 bases spanning the gap. Germline CDR1 is GTSNPN and CDR2 is SVGIG (reference sequence). The chain's CDR3 is CAWSTVIGKSYEQYF. DNA of the CDR3: TGTGCCTGGAGCACCGTCATCGGCAAATCCTACGAGCAGTACTTC.

The CDR3 DNA reads as TGTGCCAGTGCCGCTATGGTTGCCTACAATGAGCAGTTCTTC. Translation: CASAAMVAYNEQFF. The chain is built from TRBV19 and TRBJ2-1; D call uncertain. CDR1 LNHDA and CDR2 SQIVND come from the germline V gene (reference sequence). Trimming removed 8 bases at V and 2 bases at J, with 13 bases between. The CDR3 length is 14 residues.

This clone was counted a single time. The rearrangement uses TRBV7-8 and TRBJ2-7; D is uncertain. Germline CDR1 is SGHVS and CDR2 is FQNEAQ. This CDR3 has 15 residues. Trimming left V 2 bases short and J 3 bases short, with 14 bases between. CDR3 sequence (DNA): TGTGCCAGCAGCTTATTGGGTGGGTGGGACTACGAGCAGTACTTC. As protein: CASSLLGGWDYEQYF.

The chain recombines TRBV27 with TRBJ2-5; possibly TRBD2 for D (5 bases). The germline V gene encodes CDR1 MNHEY and CDR2 SMNVEV (reference sequence). Between the trimmed V and J ends, which lost 5 bases and 3 bases, there was a span of 16 bases. The CDR3 is 15 residues long. The CDR3 protein is CASSLSLALKETQYF. As DNA, the CDR3 is TGTGCCAGCAGTCTCTCGCTAGCACTCAAAGAGACCCAGTACTTC.

This clone showed up just a few times. The chain links TRBV28 to TRBJ2-5; 9 nucleotides agree with TRBD2. CDR3 length: 11 residues. The germline CDR1 and CDR2 sequences are MDHEN and SYDVKM. V lost 7 bases to trimming and J lost 13 bases; unmatched junction nucleotides: 7. The CDR3 sequence is CASNGGGVPYF. CDR3 in DNA: TGTGCCAGCAATGGCGGGGGGGTTCCGTACTTC.

The genes are TRBV18 and TRBJ1-1; 7 bases map to TRBD1. Germline V gene sequence: CDR1 KGHSH, CDR2 LQKENI. The V gene end was trimmed by 3 bases and the J gene end by 0 bases; junction bases not matched to a gene: 22. This CDR3 region has 21 residues. DNA for the CDR3: TGTGCCAGCTCACCCCTCAGACAGGGCCAAGCCATGACACTACTGAACACTGAAGCTTTCTTT. Residues: CASSPLRQGQAMTLLNTEAFF.